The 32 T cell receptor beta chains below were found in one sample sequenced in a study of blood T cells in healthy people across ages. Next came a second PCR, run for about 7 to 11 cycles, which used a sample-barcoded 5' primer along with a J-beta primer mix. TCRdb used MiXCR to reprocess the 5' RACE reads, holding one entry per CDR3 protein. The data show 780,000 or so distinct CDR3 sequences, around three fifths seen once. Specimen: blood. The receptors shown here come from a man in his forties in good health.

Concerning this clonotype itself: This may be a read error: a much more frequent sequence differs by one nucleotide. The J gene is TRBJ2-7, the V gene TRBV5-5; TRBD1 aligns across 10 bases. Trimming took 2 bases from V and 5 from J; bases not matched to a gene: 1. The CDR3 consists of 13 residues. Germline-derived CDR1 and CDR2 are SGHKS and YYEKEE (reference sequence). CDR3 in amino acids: CASSFGTGDEQYF. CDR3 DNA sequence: TGTGCCAGCAGCTTCGGGACAGGGGACGAGCAGTACTTC.

CDR3 in amino acids: CASTFGGGGGYGYTF. CDR3 nucleotide sequence: TGTGCCAGCACCTTTGGAGGGGGCGGTGGCTATGGCTACACCTTC. The chain uses TRBV28 and TRBJ1-2; 7 bases line up with TRBD1. Germline V CDR1 and CDR2: MDHEN, SYDVKM. The CDR3 consists of 15 residues. After removal of 7 bases from V and 4 bases from J, the junction contained 12 bases not matched to a gene.

The CDR3, as DNA: TGTGCCAGCACCACGGGCTATGGCTACACCTTC. It encodes CASTTGYGYTF. V is TRBV7-2 and J is TRBJ1-2; no definite D call. Trimming took off 7 bases at V and 4 bases at J, with 7 bases between the two ends. This CDR3 spans 11 amino acids. CDR1 SGHTA and CDR2 FQGNSA come from the germline V gene.

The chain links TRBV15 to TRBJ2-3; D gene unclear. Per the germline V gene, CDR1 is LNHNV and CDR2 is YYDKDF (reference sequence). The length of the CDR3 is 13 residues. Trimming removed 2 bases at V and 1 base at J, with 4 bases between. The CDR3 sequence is CATSRPGTDTQYF. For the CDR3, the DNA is TGTGCCACCAGCAGACCTGGCACAGATACGCAGTATTTT. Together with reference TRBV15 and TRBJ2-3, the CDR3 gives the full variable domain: DAMVIQNPRYQVTQFGKPVTLSCSQTLNHNVMYWYQQKSSQAPKLLFHYYDKDFNNEADTPDNFQSRRPNTSFCFLDIRSPGLGDTAMYLCATSRPGTDTQYFGPGTRLTVL.

CDR3 nucleotide sequence: TGTGCCAGCACCCAGGGACGGAAAATCACAGATACGCAGTATTTT. Protein product: CASTQGRKITDTQYF. The V gene is TRBV28, the J gene TRBJ2-3, with D perhaps matching TRBD1 or TRBD2 (5 bases each). This CDR3 is 15 amino acids long. Trimming left V 7 bases short and J 2 bases short, with 16 bases between. Germline loops: CDR1 MDHEN, CDR2 SYDVKM. The entire variable domain, with the rest obtained from reference TRBV28 and TRBJ2-3, is as follows: DVKVTQSSRYLVKRTGEKVFLECVQDMDHENMFWYRQDPGLGLRLIYFSYDVKMKEKGDIPEGYSVSREKKERFSLILESASTNQTSMYLCASTQGRKITDTQYFGPGTRLTVL.

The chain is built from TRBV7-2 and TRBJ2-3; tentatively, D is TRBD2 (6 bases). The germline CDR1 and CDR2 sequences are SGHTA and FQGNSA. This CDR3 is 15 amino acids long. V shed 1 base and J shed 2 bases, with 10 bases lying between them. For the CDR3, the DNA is TGTGCCAGCAGCTTAGGGCGGGGACCCACAGATACGCAGTATTTT. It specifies CASSLGRGPTDTQYF.

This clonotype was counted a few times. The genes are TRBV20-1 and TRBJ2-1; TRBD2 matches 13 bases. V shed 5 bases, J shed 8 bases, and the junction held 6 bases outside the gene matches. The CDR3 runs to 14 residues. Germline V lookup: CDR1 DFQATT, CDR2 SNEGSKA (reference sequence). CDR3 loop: CSAVRTSGGDEQFF. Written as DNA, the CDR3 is TGCAGTGCTGTTCGGACTAGCGGGGGCGATGAGCAGTTCTTC.

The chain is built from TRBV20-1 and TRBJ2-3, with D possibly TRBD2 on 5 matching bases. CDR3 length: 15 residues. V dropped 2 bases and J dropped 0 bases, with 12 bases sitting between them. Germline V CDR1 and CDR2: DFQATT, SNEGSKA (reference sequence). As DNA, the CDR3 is TGCAGTGCTAGAACCCTACCGGGGAGCACAGATACGCAGTATTTT. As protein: CSARTLPGSTDTQYF.

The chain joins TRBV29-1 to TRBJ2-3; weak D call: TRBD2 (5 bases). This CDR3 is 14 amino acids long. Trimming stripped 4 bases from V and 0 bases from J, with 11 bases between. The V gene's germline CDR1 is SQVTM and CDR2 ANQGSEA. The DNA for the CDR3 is TGCAGCGTTGTTGGGAGTGAAAGCACAGATACGCAGTATTTT. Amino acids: CSVVGSESTDTQYF.

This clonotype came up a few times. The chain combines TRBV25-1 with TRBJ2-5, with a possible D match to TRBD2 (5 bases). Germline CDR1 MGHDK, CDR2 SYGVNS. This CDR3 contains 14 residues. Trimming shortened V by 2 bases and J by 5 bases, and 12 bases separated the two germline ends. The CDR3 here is CASSEAGRTETQYF. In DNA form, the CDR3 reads TGTGCCAGCAGTGAAGCGGGTAGGACGGAGACCCAGTACTTC.

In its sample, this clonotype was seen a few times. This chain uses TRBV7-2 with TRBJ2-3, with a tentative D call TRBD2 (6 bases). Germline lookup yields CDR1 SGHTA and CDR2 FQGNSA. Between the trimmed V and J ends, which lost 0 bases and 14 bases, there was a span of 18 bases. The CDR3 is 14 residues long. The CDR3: CASSLADSGRYAYF. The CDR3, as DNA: TGTGCCAGCAGCTTAGCGGATAGCGGTAGATACGCGTATTTT.

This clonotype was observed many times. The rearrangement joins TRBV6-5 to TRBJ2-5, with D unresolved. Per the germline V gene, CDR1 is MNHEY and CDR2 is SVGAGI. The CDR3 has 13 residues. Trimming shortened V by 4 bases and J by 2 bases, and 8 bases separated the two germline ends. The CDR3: CASSSNSQETQYF. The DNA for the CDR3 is TGTGCCAGCAGTTCGAACAGTCAAGAGACCCAGTACTTC.

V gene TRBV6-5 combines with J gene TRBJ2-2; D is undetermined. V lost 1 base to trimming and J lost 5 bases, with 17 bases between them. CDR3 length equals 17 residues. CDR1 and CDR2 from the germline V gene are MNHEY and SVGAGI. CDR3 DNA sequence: TGTGCCAGCAGTTACTTGGACGTGGACCCGAGTACCGGGGAGCTGTTTTTT. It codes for CASSYLDVDPSTGELFF.

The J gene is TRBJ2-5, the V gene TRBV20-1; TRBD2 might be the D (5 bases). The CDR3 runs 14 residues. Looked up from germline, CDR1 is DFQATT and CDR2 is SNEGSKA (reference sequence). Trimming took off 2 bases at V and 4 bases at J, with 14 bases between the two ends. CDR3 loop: CSARKALGGETQYF. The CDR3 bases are TGCAGTGCTAGAAAGGCGCTTGGAGGAGAGACCCAGTACTTC.

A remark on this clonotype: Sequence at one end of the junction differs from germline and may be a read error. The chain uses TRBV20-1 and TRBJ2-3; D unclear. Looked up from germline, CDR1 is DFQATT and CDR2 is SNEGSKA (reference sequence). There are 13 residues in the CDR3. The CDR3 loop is CSARDPFTDTRYF. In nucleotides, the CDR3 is TGCAGTGCTAGAGATCCCTTCACAGATACGCGGTATTTT.

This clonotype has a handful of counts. The CDR3 nucleotides read TGCAGCGGTATACAGGGTAAAGAGACCCAGTACTTC. This sequence encodes CSGIQGKETQYF. V usage is TRBV29-1 and J usage is TRBJ2-5; tentatively, D is TRBD1 (6 bases). This CDR3 spans 12 amino acids. Germline CDR1 and CDR2: SQVTM and ANQGSEA. V was pared by 7 bases and J by 3 bases, with 12 bases between.

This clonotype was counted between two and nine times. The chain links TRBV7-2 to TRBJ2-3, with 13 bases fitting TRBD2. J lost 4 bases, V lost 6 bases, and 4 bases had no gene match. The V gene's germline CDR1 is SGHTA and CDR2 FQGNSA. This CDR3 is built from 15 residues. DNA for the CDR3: TGTGCCAGCAGTTTAACTAGCGGGAGGGCAGATACGCAGTATTTT. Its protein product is CASSLTSGRADTQYF.

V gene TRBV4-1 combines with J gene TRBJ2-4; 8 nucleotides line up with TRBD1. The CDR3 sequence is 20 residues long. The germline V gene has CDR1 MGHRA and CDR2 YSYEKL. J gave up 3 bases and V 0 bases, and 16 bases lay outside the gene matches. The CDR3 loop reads CASSQDTLTGDYIGKNIQYF. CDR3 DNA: TGCGCCAGCAGCCAAGATACGTTGACAGGGGATTATATTGGCAAAAACATTCAGTACTTC.

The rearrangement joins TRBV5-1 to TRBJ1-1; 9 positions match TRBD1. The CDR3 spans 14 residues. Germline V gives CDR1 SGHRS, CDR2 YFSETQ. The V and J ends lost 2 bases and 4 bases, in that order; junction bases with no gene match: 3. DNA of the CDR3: TGCGCCAGCAGCTTTCGACAGGGGGTCACTGAAGCTTTCTTT. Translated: CASSFRQGVTEAFF.

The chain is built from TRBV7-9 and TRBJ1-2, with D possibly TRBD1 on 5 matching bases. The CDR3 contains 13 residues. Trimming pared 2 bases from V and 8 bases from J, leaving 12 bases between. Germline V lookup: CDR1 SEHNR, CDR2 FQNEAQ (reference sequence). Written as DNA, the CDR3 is TGTGCCAGCAGCTTAAGCAGGGAGGGGGGCTACACCTTC. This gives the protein CASSLSREGGYTF.

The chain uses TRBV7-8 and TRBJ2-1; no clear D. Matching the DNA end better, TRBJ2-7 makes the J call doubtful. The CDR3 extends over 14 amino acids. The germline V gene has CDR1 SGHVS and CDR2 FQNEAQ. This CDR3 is CASSSMVLGYEQYF. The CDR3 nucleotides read TGTGCCAGCAGCTCCATGGTCCTTGGCTACGAGCAGTACTTC.

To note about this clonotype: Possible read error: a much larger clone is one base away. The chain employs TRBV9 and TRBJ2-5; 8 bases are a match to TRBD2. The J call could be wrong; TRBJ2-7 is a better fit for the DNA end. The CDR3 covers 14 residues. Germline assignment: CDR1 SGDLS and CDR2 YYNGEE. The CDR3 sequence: CASSVEAGAYEQYF. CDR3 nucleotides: TGTGCCAGCAGCGTTGAAGCGGGGGCCTACGAGCAGTACTTC.

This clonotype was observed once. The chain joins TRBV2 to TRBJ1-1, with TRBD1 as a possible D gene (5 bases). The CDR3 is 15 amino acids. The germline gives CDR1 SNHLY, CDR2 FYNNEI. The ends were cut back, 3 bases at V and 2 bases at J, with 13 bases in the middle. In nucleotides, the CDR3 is TGTGCCAGCAGTGATACCGGGGGGGATAACACTGAAGCTTTCTTT. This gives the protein CASSDTGGDNTEAFF.

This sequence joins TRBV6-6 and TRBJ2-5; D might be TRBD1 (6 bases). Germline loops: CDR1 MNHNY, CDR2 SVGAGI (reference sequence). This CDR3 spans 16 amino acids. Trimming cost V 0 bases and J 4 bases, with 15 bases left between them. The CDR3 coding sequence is TGTGCCAGCAGTTACTCAAAGGGGACACTCGGAGAGACCCAGTACTTC. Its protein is CASSYSKGTLGETQYF.

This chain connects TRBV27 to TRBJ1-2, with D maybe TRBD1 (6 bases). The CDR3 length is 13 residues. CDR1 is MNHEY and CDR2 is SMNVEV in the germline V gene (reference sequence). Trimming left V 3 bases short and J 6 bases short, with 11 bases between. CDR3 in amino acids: CASSLGGENGYTF. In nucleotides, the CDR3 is TGTGCCAGCAGTTTGGGGGGCGAGAATGGCTACACCTTC.

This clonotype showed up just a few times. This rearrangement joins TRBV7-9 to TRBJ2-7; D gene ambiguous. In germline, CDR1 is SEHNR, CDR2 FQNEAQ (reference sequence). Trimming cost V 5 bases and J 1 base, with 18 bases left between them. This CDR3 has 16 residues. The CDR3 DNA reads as TGTGCCAGCAGCGACGATTTTTTAGCCCGGTCCTACGAGCAGTACTTC. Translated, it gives CASSDDFLARSYEQYF. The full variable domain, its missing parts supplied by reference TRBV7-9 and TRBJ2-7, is DTGVSQNPRHKITKRGQNVTFRCDPISEHNRLYWYRQTLGQGPEFLTYFQNEAQLEKSRLLSDRFSAERPKGSFSTLEIQRTEQGDSAMYLCASSDDFLARSYEQYFGPGTRLTVT.

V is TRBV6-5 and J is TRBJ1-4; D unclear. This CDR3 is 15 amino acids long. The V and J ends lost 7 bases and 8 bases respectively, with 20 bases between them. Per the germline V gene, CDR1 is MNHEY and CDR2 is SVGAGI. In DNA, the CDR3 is TGTGCCAGCACCCGAACGGCGGGAGTAGGGGAAAAACTGTTTTTT. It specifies CASTRTAGVGEKLFF.

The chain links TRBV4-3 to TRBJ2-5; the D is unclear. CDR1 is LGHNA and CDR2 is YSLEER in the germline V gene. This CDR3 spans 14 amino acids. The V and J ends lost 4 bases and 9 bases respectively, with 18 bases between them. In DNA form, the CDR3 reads TGCGCCAGCAGCCCCGCCCGTATAGGTCGGGCCCAGTACTTC. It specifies CASSPARIGRAQYF.

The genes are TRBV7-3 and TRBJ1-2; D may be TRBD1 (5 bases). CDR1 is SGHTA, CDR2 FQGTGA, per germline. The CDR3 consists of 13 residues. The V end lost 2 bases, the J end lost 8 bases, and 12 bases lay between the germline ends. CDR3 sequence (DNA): TGTGCCAGCAGCTTAGCGGGGGATGGCGGCTACACCTTC. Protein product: CASSLAGDGGYTF.

The CDR3 spells CASSLLAGGRVTDTQYF. CDR3 in DNA: TGTGCCAGCAGCTTACTAGCGGGGGGGCGGGTCACAGATACGCAGTATTTT. V usage is TRBV7-6 and J usage is TRBJ2-3; 12 nucleotides align to TRBD2. This CDR3 spans 17 amino acids. Germline CDR1 reads SGHVS; CDR2 reads FNYEAQ. With 2 bases clipped from V and 2 bases from J, the junction kept 5 bases outside the gene matches.

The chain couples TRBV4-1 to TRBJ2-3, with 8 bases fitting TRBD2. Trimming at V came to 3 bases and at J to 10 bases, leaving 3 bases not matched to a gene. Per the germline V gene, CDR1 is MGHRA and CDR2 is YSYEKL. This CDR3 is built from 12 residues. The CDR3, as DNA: TGCGCCAGCAGCCAGGGACTAGGTGCGCAGTATTTT. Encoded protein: CASSQGLGAQYF.

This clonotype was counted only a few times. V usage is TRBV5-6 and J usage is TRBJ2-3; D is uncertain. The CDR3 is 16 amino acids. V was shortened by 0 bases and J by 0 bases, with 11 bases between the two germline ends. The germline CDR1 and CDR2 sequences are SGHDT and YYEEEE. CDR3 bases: TGTGCCAGCAGCTTGGGGCAGGCGTCTAGCACAGATACGCAGTATTTT. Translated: CASSLGQASSTDTQYF.